This TCR beta chain was recorded in a study of CD8+ T cells in alopecia areata. Study conclusions and caveats: Scalp lesions, especially in alopecia totalis/universalis, had higher clonality than normal scalp. Resident alphabeta T-cell populations of normal skin are likewise subject to sequencing in scalp samples.

The length of the CDR3 is 12 residues. Trimming shortened V by 5 bases and J by 3 bases, and 4 bases separated the two germline ends. CDR1 is SEHNR, CDR2 FQNEAQ, per germline (reference sequence). This clone has a handful of counts. Its antigen is not known. Extracted RNA was reverse transcribed, and the resulting cDNA served as sequencing template. Measured with immunoSEQ multiplex PCR; TCRdb has only the in-frame clones, and not every one. The table lists approximately 120,000 clones, 47% of them singletons. Source material: NKG2D-low CD8+ T cells sorted from blood. The sequence was obtained from a human donor with alopecia areata. The chain has TRBV7-9 and TRBJ2-2; D gene ambiguous. The DNA for the CDR3 is TGTGCCAGCAGCCCTTACACCGGGGAGCTGTTTTTT. Translated, it gives CASSPYTGELFF.